The clone carrying this T cell receptor (beta chain) was detected only once. Its antigen remains unknown. The ends were cut back, 9 bases at V and 3 bases at J, with 14 bases in the middle. From germline, CDR1 is WNHNN and CDR2 SYGVQD (reference sequence). CDR3 length: 13 amino acids. Assay: immunoSEQ multiplex PCR; the TCRdb copy retains only in-frame clones and omits some. The repertoire has about 42,000 clones, about 88% of them found once; the top ten carry approximately 13%. This sample is part of a study of OX40 agonist ivuxolimab in advanced cancers. Looking at the study overall: Prior checkpoint blockade (anti-PD-1, anti-PD-L1 or anti-CTLA-4) was permitted; around 37% had it.

Study conclusions and caveats: On average, CD8+ T cells showed a greater number of expanded clones than CD4+.

This clonotype originated in an adult with an advanced solid tumor such as melanoma, head and neck, liver or kidney cancer. The V gene is TRBV10-1, the J gene TRBJ2-5, with D maybe TRBD2 (6 bases). Sample: CD4+ or CD8+ T cells sorted from blood, taken in a trial of the OX40 agonist ivuxolimab. CDR3 in DNA: TGCGCCAGAAAACGGGACTCTGAAGAGACCCAGTACTTC. It codes for CARKRDSEETQYF.